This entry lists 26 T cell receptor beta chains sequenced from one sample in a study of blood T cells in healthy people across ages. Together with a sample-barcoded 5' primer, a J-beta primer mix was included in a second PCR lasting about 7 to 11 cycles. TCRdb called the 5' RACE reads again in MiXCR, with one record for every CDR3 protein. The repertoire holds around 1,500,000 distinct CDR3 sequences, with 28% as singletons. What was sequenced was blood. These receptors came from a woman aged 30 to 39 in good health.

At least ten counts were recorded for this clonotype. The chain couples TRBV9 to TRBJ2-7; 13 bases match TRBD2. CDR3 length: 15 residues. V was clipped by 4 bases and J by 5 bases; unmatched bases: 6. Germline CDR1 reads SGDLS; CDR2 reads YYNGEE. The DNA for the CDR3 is TGTGCCAGCAGCCAGACTAGCGGGAGGTCCAACGAGCAGTACTTC. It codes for CASSQTSGRSNEQYF.

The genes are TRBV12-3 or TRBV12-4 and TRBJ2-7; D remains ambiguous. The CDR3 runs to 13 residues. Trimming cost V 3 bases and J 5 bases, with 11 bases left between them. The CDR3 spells CASSFLPGNEQYF. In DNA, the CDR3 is TGTGCCAGCAGTTTTCTTCCTGGGAACGAGCAGTACTTC.

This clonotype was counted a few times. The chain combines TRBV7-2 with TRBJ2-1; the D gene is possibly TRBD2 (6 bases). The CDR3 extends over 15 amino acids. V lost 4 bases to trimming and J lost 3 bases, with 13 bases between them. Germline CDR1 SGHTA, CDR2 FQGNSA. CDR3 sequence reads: CASSSGRDFYNEQFF. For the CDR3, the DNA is TGTGCCAGCAGCTCAGGACGGGACTTCTACAATGAGCAGTTCTTC.

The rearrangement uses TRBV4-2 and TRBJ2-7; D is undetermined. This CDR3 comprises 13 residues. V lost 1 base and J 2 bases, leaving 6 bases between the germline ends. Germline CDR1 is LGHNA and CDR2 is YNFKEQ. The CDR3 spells CASSQVSTYEQYF. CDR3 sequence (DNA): TGTGCCAGCAGCCAAGTTTCAACCTACGAGCAGTACTTC.

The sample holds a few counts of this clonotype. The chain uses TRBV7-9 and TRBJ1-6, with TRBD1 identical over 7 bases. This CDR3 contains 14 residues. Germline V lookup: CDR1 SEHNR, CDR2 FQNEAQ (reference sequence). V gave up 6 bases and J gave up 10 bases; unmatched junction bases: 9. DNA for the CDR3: TGTGCCAGCAGGTCCCCGGGACAGCAATCACCCCTCCACTTT. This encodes CASRSPGQQSPLHF.

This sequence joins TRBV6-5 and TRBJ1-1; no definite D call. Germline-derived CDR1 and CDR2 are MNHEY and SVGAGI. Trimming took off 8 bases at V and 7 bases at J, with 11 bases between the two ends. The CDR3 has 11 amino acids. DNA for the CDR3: TGTGCCAGCCGTAAGGAGTATGAAGCTTTCTTT. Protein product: CASRKEYEAFF.

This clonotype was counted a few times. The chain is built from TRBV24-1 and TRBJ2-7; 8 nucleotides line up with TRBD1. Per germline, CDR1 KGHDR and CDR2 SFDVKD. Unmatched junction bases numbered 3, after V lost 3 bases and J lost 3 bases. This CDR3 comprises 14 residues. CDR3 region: CATSDPGGGYEQYF. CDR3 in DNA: TGTGCCACCAGTGATCCAGGGGGCGGCTACGAGCAGTACTTC.

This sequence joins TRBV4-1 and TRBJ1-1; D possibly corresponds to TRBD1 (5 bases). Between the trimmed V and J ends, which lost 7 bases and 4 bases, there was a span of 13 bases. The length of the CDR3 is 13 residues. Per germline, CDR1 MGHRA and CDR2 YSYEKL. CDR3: CASTFGTGTEAFF. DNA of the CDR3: TGCGCCAGCACCTTTGGGACGGGCACTGAAGCTTTCTTT.

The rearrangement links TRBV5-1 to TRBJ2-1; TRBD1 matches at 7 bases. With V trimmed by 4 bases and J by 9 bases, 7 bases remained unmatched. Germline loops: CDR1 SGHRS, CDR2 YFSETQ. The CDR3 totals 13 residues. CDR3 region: CASSPGQAGEQFF. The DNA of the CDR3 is TGCGCCAGCAGCCCAGGACAGGCCGGTGAGCAGTTCTTC.

Here the CDR3 reads CASSLRAGEGEQYF. The CDR3, as DNA: TGCGCCAGCAGCTTACGAGCAGGGGAAGGCGAGCAGTACTTC. V gene TRBV5-1 combines with J gene TRBJ2-7, with a weak D call TRBD1 (6 bases). In germline, CDR1 is SGHRS, CDR2 YFSETQ. This CDR3 comprises 14 residues. V lost 2 bases and J lost 6, with 15 bases in between.

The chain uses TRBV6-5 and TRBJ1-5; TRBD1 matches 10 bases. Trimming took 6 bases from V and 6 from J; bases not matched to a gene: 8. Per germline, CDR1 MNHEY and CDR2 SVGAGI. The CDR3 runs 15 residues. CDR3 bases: TGTGCCAGCAGCCTGACAGGGGGCTCCCCTCAGCCCCAGCATTTT. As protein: CASSLTGGSPQPQHF.

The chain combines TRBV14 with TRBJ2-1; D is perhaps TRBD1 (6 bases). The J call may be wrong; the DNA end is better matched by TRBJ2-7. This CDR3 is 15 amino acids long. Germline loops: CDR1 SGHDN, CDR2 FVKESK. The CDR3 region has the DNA TGTGCCAGCAGCCAAAGAGGGACATTGGCCTACGAGCAGTACTTC. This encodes CASSQRGTLAYEQYF.

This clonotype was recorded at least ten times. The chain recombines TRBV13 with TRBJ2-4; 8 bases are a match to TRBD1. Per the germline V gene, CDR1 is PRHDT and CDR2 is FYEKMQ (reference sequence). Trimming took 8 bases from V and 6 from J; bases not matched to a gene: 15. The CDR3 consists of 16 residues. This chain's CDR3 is CASASRGQGAGNIQYF. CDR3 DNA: TGTGCCAGCGCGTCCCGCGGGCAGGGGGCGGGAAACATTCAGTACTTC. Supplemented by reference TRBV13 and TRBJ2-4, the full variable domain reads AAGVIQSPRHLIKEKRETATLKCYPIPRHDTVYWYQQGPGQDPQFLISFYEKMQSDKGSIPDRFSAQQFSDYHSELNMSSLELGDSALYFCASASRGQGAGNIQYFGAGTRLSVL.

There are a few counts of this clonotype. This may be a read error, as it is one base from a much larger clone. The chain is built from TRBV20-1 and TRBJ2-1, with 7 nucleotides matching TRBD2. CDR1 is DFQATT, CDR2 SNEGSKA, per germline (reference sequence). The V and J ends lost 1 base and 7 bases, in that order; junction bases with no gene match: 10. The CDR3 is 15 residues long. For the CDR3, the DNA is TGCAGTGCTAGAGTCGGCGGGAGAGGTGTAAATGAGCAGTTCTTC. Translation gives CSARVGGRGVNEQFF.

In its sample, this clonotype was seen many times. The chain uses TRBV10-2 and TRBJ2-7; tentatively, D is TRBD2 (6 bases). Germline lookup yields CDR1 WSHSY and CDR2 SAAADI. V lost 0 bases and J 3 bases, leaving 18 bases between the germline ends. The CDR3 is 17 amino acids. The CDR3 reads CASSESNPRRRDYEQYF. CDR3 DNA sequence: TGCGCCAGCAGTGAGTCAAATCCACGGAGGAGGGACTACGAGCAGTACTTC.

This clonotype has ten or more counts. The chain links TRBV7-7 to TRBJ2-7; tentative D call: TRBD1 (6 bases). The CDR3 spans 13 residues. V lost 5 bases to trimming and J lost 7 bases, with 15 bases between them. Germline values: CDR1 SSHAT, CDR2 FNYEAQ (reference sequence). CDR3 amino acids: CASSRGRGTEQYF. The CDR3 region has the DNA TGTGCCAGCAGCCGTGGAAGGGGGACAGAGCAGTACTTC.

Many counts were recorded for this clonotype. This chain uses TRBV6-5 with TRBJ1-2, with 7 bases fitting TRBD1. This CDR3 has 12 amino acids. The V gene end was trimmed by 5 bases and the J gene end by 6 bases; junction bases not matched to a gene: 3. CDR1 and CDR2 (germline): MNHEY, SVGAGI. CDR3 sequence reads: CASSTGEHGYTF. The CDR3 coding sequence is TGTGCCAGCAGTACAGGGGAACATGGCTACACCTTC.

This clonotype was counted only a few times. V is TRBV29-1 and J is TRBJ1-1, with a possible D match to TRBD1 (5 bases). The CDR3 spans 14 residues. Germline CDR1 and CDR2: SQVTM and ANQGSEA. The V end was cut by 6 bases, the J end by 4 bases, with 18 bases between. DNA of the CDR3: TGCAGCGTGTCAACCGGGCTGAGGGGCACTGAAGCTTTCTTT. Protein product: CSVSTGLRGTEAFF.

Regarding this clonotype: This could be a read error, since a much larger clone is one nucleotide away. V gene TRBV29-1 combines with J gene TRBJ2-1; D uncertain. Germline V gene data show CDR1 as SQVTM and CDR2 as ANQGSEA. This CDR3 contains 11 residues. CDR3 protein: CSPTSGNGQFF. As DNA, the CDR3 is TGCAGCCCTACTTCCGGCAATGGGCAGTTCTTC.

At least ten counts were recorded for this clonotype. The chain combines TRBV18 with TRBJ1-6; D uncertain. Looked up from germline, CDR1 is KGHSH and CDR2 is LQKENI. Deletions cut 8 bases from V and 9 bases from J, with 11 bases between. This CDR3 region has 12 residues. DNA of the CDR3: TGTGCCAGCAGCCCCCCTGGTTCACCCCTCCACTTT. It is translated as CASSPPGSPLHF.

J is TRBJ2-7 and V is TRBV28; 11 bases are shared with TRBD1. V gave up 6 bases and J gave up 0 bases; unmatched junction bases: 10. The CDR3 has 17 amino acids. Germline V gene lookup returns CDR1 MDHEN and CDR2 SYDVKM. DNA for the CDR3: TGTGCCAGCAGGCCTACCCTCGGGACAGGGGGCTCCTACGAGCAGTACTTC. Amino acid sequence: CASRPTLGTGGSYEQYF.

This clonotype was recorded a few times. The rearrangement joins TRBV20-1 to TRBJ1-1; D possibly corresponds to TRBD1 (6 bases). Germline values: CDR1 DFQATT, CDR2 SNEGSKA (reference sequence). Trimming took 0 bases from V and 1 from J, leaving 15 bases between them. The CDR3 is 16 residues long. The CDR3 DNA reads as TGCAGTGCTAGAGACCAGAGGACAGAGAGGAACACTGAAGCTTTCTTT. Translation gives CSARDQRTERNTEAFF.

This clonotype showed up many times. CDR3 in DNA: TGTGCCAGCAGCTTAGCACAGGGGTCAGATACGCAGTATTTT. This gives the protein CASSLAQGSDTQYF. The chain recombines TRBV7-8 with TRBJ2-3; 7 bases map to TRBD1. The germline CDR1 and CDR2 sequences are SGHVS and FQNEAQ. This CDR3 spans 14 amino acids. Germline trimming cut 0 bases from V and 4 bases from J; bases unmatched to any gene: 1.

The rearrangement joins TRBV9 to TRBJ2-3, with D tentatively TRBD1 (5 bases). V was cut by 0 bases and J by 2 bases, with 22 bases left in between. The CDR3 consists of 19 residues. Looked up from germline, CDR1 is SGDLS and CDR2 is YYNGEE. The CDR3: CASSVAGLWLRGTTDTQYF. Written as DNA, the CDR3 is TGTGCCAGCAGCGTAGCGGGCTTGTGGTTAAGGGGAACCACAGATACGCAGTATTTT. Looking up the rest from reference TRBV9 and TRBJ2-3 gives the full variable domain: DSGVTQTPKHLITATGQRVTLRCSPRSGDLSVYWYQQSLDQGLQFLIQYYNGEERAKGNILERFSAQQFPDLHSELNLSSLELGDSALYFCASSVAGLWLRGTTDTQYFGPGTRLTVL.

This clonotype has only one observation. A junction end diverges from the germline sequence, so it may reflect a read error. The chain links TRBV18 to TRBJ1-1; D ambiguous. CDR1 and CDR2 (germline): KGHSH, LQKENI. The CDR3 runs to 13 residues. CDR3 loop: CASSPDRNSEAFF. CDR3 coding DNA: TGTGCCAGCTCACCCGACCGGAACTCTGAAGCTTTCTTT.

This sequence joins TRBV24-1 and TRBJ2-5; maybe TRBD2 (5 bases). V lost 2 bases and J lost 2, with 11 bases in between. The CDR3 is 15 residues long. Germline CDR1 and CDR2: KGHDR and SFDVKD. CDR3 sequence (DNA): TGTGCCACCAGTGATTCCTTCCGGGATCAAGAGACCCAGTACTTC. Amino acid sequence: CATSDSFRDQETQYF.